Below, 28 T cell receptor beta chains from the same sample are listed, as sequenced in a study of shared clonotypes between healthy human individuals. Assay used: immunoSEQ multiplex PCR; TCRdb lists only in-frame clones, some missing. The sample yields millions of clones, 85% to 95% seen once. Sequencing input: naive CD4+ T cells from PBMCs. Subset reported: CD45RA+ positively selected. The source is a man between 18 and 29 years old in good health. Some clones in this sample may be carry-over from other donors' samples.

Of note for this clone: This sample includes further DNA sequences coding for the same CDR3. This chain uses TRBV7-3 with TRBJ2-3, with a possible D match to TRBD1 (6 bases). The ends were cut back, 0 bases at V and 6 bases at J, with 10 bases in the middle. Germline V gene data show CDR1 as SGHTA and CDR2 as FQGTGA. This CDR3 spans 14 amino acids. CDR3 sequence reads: CASSLTGGPDTQYF. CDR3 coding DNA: TGTGCCAGCAGCTTAACAGGGGGACCCGATACGCAGTATTTT.

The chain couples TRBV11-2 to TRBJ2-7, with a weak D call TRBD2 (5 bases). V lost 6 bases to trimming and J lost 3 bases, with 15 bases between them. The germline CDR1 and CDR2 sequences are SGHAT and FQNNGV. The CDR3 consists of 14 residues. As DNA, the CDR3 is TGTGCCAGCAGTGCCCGGACTCACAACTACGAGCAGTACTTC. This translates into CASSARTHNYEQYF.

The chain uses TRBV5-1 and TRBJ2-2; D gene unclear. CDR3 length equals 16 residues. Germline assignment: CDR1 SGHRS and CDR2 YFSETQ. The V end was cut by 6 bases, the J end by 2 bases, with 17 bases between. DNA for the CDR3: TGCGCCAGCACCTCCAAAGTAGTGGGTAACACCGGGGAGCTGTTTTTT. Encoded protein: CASTSKVVGNTGELFF.

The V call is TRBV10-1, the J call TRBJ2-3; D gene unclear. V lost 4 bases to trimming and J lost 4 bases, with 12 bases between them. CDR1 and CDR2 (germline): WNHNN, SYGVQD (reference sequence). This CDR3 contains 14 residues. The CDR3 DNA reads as TGCGCCAGCAGTGTAGGGTGGGGATCAGATACGCAGTATTTT. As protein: CASSVGWGSDTQYF.

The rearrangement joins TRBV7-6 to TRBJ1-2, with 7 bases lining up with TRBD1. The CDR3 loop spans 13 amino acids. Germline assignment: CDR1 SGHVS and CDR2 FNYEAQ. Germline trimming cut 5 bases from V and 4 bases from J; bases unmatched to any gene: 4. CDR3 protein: CASSPRDSYGYTF. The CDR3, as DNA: TGTGCCAGCAGCCCCCGGGACAGCTATGGCTACACCTTC. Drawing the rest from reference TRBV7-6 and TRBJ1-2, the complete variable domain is GAGVSQSPRYKVTKRGQDVALRCDPISGHVSLYWYRQALGQGPEFLTYFNYEAQQDKSGLPNDRFSAERPEGSISTLTIQRTEQRDSAMYRCASSPRDSYGYTFGSGTRLTVV.

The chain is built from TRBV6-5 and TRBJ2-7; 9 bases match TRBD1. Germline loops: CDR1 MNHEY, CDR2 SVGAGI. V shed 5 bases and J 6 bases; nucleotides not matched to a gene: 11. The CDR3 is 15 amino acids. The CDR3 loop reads CASSPPGQGRGEQYF. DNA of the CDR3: TGTGCCAGCAGTCCACCGGGACAGGGAAGAGGCGAGCAGTACTTC.

CDR3: CASSFARVQETQYF. CDR3 sequence (DNA): TGCGCCAGCAGCTTCGCCAGGGTTCAAGAGACCCAGTACTTC. This chain links TRBV5-1 with TRBJ2-5; maybe TRBD1 (5 bases). V was pared by 2 bases and J by 2 bases, with 10 bases between. Germline-derived CDR1 and CDR2 are SGHRS and YFSETQ. The CDR3 sequence is 14 residues long.

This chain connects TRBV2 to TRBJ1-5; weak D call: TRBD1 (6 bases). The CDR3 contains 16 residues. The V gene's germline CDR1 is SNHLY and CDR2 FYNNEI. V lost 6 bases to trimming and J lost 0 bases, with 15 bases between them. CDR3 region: CASRGSRTVSNQPQHF. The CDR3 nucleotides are TGTGCCAGCAGGGGATCCCGGACAGTTAGCAATCAGCCCCAGCATTTT.

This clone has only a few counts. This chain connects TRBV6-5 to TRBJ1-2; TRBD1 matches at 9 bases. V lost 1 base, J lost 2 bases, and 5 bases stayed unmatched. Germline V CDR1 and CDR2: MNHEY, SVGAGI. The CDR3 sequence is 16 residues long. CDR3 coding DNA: TGTGCCAGCAGTTACTGGGACAGGGAGGGCAACTATGGCTACACCTTC. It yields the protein CASSYWDREGNYGYTF.

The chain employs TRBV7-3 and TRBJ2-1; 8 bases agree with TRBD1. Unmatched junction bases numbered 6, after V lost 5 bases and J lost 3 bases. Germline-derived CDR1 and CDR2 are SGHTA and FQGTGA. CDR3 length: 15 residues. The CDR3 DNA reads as TGTGCCAGCAGCCCAAGGACAGGGAACTACAATGAGCAGTTCTTC. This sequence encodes CASSPRTGNYNEQFF.

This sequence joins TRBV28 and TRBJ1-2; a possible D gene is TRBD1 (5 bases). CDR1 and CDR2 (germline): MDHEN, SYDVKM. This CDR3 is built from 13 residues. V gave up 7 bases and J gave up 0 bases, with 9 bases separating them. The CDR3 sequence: CASTAGPNYGYTF. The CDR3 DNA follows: TGTGCCAGCACTGCAGGGCCTAACTATGGCTACACCTTC.

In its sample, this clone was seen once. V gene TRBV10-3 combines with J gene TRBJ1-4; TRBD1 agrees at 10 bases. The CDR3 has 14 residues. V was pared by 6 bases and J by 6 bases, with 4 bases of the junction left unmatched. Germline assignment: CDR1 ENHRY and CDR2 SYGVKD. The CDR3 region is CAIRRQGADEKLFF. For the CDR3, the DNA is TGTGCCATCAGGCGACAGGGGGCGGATGAAAAACTGTTTTTT.

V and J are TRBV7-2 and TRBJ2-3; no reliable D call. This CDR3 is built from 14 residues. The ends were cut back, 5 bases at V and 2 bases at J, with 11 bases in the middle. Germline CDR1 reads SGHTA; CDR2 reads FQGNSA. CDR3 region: CASSTRSNTDTQYF. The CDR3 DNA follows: TGTGCCAGCAGCACGCGATCGAACACAGATACGCAGTATTTT.

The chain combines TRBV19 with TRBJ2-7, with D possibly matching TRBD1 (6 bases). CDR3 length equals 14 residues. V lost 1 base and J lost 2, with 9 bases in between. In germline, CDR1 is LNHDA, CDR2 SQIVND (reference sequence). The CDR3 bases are TGTGCCAGTAGTATAGCCCGGACAGCCTACGAGCAGTACTTC. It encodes CASSIARTAYEQYF.

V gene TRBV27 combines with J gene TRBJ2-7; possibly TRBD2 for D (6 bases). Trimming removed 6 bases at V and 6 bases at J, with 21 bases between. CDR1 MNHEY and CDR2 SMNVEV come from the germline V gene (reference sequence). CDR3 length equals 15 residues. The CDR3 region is CASSLVWREVSEQYF. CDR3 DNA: TGTGCCAGCAGCCTCGTTTGGCGGGAAGTCAGCGAGCAGTACTTC.

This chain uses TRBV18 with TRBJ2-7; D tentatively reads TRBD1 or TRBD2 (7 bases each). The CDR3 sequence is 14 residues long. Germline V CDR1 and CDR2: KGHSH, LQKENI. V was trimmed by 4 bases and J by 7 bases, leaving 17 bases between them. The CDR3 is CASSRQGGAREQYF. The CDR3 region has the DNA TGTGCCAGCTCACGACAGGGAGGGGCGAGAGAGCAGTACTTC.

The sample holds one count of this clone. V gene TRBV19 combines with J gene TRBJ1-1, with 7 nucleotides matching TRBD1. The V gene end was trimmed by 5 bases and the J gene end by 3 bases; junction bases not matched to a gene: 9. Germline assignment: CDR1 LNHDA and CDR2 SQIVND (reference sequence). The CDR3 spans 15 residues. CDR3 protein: CASSSQQGRDTEAFF. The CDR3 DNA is TGTGCCAGTAGTTCCCAACAGGGGAGAGACACTGAAGCTTTCTTT.

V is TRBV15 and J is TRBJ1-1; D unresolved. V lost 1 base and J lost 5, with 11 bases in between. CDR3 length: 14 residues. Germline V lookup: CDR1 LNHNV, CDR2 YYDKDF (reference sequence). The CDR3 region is CATSRVGWVTEAFF. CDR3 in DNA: TGTGCCACCAGCAGAGTTGGATGGGTGACTGAAGCTTTCTTT.

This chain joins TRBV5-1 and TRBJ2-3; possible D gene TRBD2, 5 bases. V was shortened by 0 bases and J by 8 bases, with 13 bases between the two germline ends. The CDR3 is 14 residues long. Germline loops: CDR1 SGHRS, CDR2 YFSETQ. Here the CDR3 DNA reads TGCGCCAGCAGCTTGGTTACGGGGTCGGGTACGCAGTATTTT. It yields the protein CASSLVTGSGTQYF.

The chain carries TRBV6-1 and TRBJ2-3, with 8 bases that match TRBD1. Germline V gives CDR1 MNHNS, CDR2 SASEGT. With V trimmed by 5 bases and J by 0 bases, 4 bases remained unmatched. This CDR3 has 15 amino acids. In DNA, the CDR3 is TGTGCCAGCAGTAAGCGACAGGGGAGCACAGATACGCAGTATTTT. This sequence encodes CASSKRQGSTDTQYF.

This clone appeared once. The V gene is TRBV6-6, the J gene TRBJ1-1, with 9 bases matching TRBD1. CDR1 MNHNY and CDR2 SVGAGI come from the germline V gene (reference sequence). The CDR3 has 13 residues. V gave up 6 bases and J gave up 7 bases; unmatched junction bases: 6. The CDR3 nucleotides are TGTGCCAGCAGCGGACAGGGGAACGGTGAAGCTTTCTTT. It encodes CASSGQGNGEAFF.

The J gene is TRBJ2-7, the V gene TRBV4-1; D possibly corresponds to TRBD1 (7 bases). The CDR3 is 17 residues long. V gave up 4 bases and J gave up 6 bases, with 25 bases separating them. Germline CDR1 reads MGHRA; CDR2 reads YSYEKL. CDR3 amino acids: CASSPRAWDSEGGEQYF. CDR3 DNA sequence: TGCGCCAGCAGCCCCAGGGCCTGGGACAGCGAGGGGGGCGAGCAGTACTTC.

CDR3: CASSKVDSSTNEKLFF. CDR3 nucleotides: TGTGCCAGCAGCAAAGTAGATAGTTCAACTAATGAAAAACTGTTTTTT. The chain recombines TRBV21-1 with TRBJ1-4. TRBV21-1 is classified as a pseudogene. The CDR3 extends over 16 amino acids.

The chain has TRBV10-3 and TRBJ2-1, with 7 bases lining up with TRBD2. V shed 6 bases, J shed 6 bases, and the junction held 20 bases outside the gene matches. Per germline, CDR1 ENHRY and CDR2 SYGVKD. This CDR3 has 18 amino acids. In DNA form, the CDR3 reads TGTGCCATCAGAAGACAGTCCCTGGGGGGAGGGCCGGGCAATGAGCAGTTCTTC. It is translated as CAIRRQSLGGGPGNEQFF.

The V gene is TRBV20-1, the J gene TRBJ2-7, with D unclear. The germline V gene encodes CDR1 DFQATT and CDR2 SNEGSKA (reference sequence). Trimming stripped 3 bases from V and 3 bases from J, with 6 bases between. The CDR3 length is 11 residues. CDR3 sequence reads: CSASNGYEQYF. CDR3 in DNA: TGCAGTGCTAGTAATGGCTACGAGCAGTACTTC.

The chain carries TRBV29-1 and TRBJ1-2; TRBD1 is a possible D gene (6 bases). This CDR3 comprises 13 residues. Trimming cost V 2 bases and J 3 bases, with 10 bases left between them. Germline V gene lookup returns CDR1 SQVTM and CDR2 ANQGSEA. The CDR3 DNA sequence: TGCAGCGTTGAACTGGGGGCAGACTATGGCTACACCTTC. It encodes CSVELGADYGYTF.

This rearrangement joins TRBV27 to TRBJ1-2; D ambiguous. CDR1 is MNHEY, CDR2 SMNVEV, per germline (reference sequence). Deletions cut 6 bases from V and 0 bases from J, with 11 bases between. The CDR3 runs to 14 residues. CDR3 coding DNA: TGTGCCAGCAGCCCCGGTGGAGCTAACTATGGCTACACCTTC. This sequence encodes CASSPGGANYGYTF.

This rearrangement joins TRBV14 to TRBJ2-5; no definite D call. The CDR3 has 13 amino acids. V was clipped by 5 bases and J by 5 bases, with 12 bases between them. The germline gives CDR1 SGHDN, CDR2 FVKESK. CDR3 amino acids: CASSFNRDETQYF. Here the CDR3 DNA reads TGTGCCAGCAGCTTTAATAGGGATGAGACCCAGTACTTC.